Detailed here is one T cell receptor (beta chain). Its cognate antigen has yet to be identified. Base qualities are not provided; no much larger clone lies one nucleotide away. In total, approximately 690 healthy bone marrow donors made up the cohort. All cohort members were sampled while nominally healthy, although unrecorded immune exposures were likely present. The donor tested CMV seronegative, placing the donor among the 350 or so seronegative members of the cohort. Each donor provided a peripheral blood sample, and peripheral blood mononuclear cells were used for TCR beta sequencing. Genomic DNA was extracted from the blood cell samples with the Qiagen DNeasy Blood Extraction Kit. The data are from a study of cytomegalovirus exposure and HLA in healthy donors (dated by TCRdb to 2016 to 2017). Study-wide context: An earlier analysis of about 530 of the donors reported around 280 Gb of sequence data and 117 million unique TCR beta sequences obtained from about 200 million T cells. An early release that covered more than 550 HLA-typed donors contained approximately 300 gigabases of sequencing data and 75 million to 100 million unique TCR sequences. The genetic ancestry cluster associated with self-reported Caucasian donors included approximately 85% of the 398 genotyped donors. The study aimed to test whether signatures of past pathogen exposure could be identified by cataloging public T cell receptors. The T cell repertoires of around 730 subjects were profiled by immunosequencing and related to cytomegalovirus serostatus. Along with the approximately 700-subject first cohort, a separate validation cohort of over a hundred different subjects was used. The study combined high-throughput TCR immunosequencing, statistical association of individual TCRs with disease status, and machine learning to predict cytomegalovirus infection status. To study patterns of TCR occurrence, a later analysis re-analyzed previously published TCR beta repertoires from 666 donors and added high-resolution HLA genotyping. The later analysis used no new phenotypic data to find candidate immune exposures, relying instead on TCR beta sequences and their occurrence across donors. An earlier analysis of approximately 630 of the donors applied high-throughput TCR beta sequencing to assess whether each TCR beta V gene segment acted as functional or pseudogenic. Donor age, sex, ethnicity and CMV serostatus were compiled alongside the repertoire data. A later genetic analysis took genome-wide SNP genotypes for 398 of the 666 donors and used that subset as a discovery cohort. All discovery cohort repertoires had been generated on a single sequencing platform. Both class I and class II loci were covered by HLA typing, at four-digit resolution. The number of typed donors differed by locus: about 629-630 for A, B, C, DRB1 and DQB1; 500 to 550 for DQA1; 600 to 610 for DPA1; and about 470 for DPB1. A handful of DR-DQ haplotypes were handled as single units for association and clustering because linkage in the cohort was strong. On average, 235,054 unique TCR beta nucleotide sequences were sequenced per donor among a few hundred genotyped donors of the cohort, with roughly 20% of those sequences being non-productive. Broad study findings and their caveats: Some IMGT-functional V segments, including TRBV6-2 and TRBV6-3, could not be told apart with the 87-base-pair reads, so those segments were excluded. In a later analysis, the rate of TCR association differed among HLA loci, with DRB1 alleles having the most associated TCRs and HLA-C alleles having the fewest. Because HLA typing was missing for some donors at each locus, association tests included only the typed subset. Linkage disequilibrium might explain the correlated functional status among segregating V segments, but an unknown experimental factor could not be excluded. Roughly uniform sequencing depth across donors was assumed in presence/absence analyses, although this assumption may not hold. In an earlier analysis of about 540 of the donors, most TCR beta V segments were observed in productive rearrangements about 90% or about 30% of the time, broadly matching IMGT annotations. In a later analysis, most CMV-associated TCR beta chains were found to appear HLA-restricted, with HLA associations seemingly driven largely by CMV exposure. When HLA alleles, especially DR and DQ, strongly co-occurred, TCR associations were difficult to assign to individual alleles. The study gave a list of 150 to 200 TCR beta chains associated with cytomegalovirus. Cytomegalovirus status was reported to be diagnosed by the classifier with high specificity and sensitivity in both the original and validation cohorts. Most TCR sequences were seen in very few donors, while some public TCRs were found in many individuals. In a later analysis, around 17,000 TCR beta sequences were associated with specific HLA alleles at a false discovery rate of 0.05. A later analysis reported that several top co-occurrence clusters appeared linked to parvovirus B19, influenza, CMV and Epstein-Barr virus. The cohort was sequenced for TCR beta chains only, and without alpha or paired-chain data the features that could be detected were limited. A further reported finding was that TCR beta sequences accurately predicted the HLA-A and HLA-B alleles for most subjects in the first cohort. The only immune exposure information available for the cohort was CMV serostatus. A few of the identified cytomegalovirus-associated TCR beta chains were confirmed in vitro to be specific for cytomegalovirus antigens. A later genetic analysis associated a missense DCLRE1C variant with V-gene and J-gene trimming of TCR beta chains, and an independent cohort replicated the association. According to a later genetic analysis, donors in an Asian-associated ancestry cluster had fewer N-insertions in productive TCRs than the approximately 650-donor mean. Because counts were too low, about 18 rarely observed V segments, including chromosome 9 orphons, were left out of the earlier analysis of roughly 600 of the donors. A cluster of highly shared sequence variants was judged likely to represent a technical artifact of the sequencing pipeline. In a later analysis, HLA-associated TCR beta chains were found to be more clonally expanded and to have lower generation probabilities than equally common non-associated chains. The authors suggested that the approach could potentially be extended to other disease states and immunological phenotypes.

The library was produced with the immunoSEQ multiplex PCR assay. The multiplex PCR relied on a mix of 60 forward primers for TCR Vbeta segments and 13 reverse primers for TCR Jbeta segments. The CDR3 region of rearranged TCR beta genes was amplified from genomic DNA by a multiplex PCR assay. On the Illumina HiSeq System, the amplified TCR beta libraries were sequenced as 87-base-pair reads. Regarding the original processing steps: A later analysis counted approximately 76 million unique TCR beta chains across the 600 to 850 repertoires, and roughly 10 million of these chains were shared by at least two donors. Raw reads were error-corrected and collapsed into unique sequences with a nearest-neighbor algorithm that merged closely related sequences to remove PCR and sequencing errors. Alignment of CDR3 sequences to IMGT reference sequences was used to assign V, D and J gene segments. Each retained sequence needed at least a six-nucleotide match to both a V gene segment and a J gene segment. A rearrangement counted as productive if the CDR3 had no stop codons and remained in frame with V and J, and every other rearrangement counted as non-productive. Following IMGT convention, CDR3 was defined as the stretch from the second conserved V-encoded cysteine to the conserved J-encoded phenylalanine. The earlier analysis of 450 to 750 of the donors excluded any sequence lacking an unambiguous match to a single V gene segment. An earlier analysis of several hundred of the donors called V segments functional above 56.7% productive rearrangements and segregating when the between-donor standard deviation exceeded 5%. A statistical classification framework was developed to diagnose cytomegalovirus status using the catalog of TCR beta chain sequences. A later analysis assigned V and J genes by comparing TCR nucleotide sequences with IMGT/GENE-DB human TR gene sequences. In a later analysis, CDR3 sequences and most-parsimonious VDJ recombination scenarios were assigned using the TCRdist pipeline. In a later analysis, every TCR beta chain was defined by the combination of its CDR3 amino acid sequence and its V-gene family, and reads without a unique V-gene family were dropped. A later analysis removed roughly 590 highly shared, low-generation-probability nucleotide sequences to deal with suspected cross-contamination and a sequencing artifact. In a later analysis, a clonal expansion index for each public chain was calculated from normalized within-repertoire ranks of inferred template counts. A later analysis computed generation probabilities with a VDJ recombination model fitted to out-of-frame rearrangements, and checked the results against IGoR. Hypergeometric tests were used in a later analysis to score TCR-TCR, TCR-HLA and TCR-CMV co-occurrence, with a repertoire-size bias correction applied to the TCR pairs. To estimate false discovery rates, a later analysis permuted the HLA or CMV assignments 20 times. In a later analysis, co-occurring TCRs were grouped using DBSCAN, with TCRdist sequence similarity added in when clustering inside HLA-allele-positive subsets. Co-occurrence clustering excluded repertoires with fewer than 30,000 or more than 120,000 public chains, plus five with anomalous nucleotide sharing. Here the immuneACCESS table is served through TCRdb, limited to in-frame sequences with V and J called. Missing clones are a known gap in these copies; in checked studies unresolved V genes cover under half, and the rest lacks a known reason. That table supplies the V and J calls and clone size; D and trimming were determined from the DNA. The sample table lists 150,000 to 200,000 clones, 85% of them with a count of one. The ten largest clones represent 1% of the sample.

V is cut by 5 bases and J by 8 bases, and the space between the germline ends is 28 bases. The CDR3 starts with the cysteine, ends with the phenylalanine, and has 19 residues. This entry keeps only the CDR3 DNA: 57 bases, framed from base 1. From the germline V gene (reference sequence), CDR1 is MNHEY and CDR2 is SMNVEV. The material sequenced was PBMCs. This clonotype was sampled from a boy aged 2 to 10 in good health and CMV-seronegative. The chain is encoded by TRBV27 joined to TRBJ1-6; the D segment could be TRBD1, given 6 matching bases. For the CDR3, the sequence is CASSVSQGRPKTLYSPLHF. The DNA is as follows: TGTGCCAGCAGTGTGTCTCAGGGGCGACCGAAGACCCTTTATTCACCCCTCCACTTT.